The present T cell receptor beta chain was sequenced within a study of blood T cell repertoires in COVID-19. Study-wide background: Samples of COVID-19 (acute and convalescent) were obtained from the United States, Italy and Spain.

Original methodology: Estimation of nucleated cell counts was performed using reference gene primer amplification. Here immunoSEQ multiplex PCR was the method, and the copy in TCRdb shows in-frame clones only, minus some. V and J calls plus clone size are reproduced from that table; the DNA served to infer D and trimming. Of over 20,000 clones in the sample, 70% to 90% are singletons; the top ten hold about 17%. CDR1 KGHSH and CDR2 LQKENI come from the germline V gene. The trim removed 4 bases at V and 4 bases at J, leaving 3 bases unmatched. The CDR3 consists of 15 residues. The rearrangement joins TRBV18 to TRBJ1-3, with 11 bases that match TRBD1. Sequencing was performed on peripheral blood. This receptor was obtained from a man aged 70 or older with acute or convalescent COVID-19. The DNA of the CDR3 is TGTGCCAGCTCACAGGGACAGGGGGACGGAAACACCATATATTTT. Translated: CASSQGQGDGNTIYF. Using reference TRBV18 and TRBJ1-3 for the parts outside the CDR3, the full variable domain is NAGVMQNPRHLVRRRGQEARLRCSPMKGHSHVYWYRQLPEEGLKFMVYLQKENIIDESGMPKERFSAEFPKEGPSILRIQQVVRGDSAAYFCASSQGQGDGNTIYFGEGSWLTVV.